The 18 T cell receptor beta chains below all came from one sample that was sequenced in a study of T-cell reconstitution after alpha-beta-depleted transplantation in children. A TCRbeta library incorporating unique molecular identifiers was prepared. MiXCR, run by TCRdb on the PCR reads, gives a single entry per CDR3 protein. The table lists about 980,000 distinct CDR3 sequences, roughly 31% of them singletons. This specimen was PBMCs, mostly from graft donor cells, taken 360 days after TCRalphabeta/CD19-depleted stem cell transplant. The receptors here all came from a boy younger than two who had a stem cell transplant for SCID, so the T cells may come from the graft donor.

The genes are TRBV5-5 and TRBJ2-1; 9 bases line up with TRBD2. The germline V gene encodes CDR1 SGHKS and CDR2 YYEKEE (reference sequence). CDR3 length: 16 residues. Trimming cost V 4 bases and J 1 base; bases outside gene matches: 6. CDR3 coding DNA: TGTGCCAGCAGCGAAATAGCGGGGGCATCCTACAATGAGCAGTTCTTC. It translates to CASSEIAGASYNEQFF.

The genes are TRBV20-1 and TRBJ2-3; 10 bases match TRBD2. Germline V CDR1 and CDR2: DFQATT, SNEGSKA (reference sequence). The CDR3 covers 14 residues. The CDR3 DNA reads TGCAGCCCGAGACTAGCGGGTATCCCAGATACGCAGTATTTT. Translation: CSPRLAGIPDTQYF.

This clonotype has just a few counts. J is TRBJ2-7 and V is TRBV4-1; 7 positions match TRBD1. The CDR3 spans 13 residues. CDR1 and CDR2 from the germline V gene are MGHRA and YSYEKL. V shed 6 bases, J shed 6 bases, and the junction held 8 bases outside the gene matches. CDR3 in DNA: TGCGCCAGCAGTTACGGACAGGCCCGCGAGCAGTACTTC. Its translation is CASSYGQAREQYF.

The chain couples TRBV7-2 to TRBJ2-3; 8 nucleotides match TRBD2. V gave up 5 bases and J gave up 2 bases; unmatched junction bases: 9. Germline CDR1 and CDR2: SGHTA and FQGNSA. The CDR3 extends over 16 amino acids. CDR3 bases: TGTGCCAGCAGCCCCTACGGGGGGGCTTCCACAGATACGCAGTATTTT. Translating gives CASSPYGGASTDTQYF.

The chain links TRBV7-6 to TRBJ2-3; 7 bases match TRBD2. This CDR3 contains 15 residues. Per the germline V gene, CDR1 is SGHVS and CDR2 is FNYEAQ. Germline trimming cut 0 bases from V and 2 bases from J; bases unmatched to any gene: 2. DNA for the CDR3: TGTGCCAGCAGCTTAGCGAGCGGGGACACAGATACGCAGTATTTT. Translation: CASSLASGDTDTQYF.

This clonotype appeared a few times. This sequence joins TRBV20-1 and TRBJ2-3; D gene uncertain. Trimming left V 5 bases short and J 5 bases short, with 20 bases between. The CDR3 totals 15 residues. Germline CDR1 DFQATT, CDR2 SNEGSKA (reference sequence). The CDR3 DNA sequence: TGCAGTGCTGTAGACCGTTCCGGGTTGGGAGATACGCAGTATTTT. It specifies CSAVDRSGLGDTQYF.

V is TRBV5-1 and J is TRBJ1-4, with D possibly TRBD1 on 5 matching bases. Trimming pared 0 bases from V and 4 bases from J, leaving 7 bases between. From germline, CDR1 is SGHRS and CDR2 YFSETQ. The CDR3 consists of 14 residues. CDR3 sequence (DNA): TGCGCCAGCAGCTTGGACAGGATTAATGAAAAACTGTTTTTT. Translating it yields CASSLDRINEKLFF.

The V and J genes are TRBV5-1 and TRBJ2-2; 7 bases are a match to TRBD1. The germline CDR1 and CDR2 sequences are SGHRS and YFSETQ. V dropped 2 bases and J dropped 3; count of bases not matched to a gene: 13. This CDR3 has 18 residues. CDR3: CASSFSLGTVEDTGELFF. CDR3 nucleotides: TGCGCCAGCAGCTTCTCCTTAGGGACAGTTGAGGACACCGGGGAGCTGTTTTTT.

This clonotype was found a few times. CDR3 protein: CASSLSGPDKTQYF. DNA of the CDR3: TGTGCCAGCAGCTTATCAGGCCCGGATAAGACCCAGTACTTC. The genes are TRBV11-2 and TRBJ2-5; D is uncertain. Deletions cut 2 bases from V and 6 bases from J, with 13 bases between. Germline CDR1 is SGHAT and CDR2 is FQNNGV. The CDR3 consists of 14 residues.

The table lists this clonotype with a few counts. This chain joins TRBV4-1 and TRBJ2-7, with D perhaps given as TRBD1 or TRBD2 (7 bases each). The CDR3 has 15 amino acids. The germline gives CDR1 MGHRA, CDR2 YSYEKL. V dropped 3 bases and J dropped 3 bases, with 15 bases sitting between them. CDR3: CASSHRQGGSYEQYF. The CDR3 nucleotides read TGCGCCAGCAGCCATAGACAGGGAGGGAGCTACGAGCAGTACTTC.

The rearrangement joins TRBV20-1 to TRBJ2-3; TRBD2 agrees at 8 bases. The CDR3 extends over 16 amino acids. The V gene end was trimmed by 3 bases and the J gene end by 1 base; junction bases not matched to a gene: 9. The V gene's germline CDR1 is DFQATT and CDR2 SNEGSKA (reference sequence). This chain's CDR3 is CSARGRAGGRTDTQYF. Written as DNA, the CDR3 is TGCAGTGCTAGGGGGCGGGCGGGGGGCCGCACAGATACGCAGTATTTT.

The V and J genes are TRBV12-3 or TRBV12-4 and TRBJ2-5; TRBD1 matches at 7 bases. The junction had 4 bases not matched to a gene; V was cut back by 4 bases and J by 2 bases. The CDR3 covers 14 residues. CDR3 sequence: CASSYHRGQETQYF. The CDR3 DNA reads TGTGCCAGCAGTTACCACAGGGGACAAGAGACCCAGTACTTC.

Only a few counts were recorded for this clonotype. The rearrangement joins TRBV6-1 to TRBJ2-7, with a possible D match to TRBD1 (5 bases). V shed 3 bases and J shed 4 bases, with 7 bases lying between them. The CDR3 covers 12 residues. The germline CDR1 and CDR2 sequences are MNHNS and SASEGT. The CDR3 protein is CASSDPGYEQYF. The CDR3 DNA is TGTGCCAGCAGTGACCCAGGGTACGAGCAGTACTTC.

This clonotype was counted at least ten times. V and J are TRBV10-3 and TRBJ2-7; no clear D gene. The germline V and J ends were trimmed by 0 bases and 1 base, with 10 bases remaining between them. The CDR3 is 15 residues long. CDR1 is ENHRY and CDR2 is SYGVKD in the germline V gene. The CDR3 DNA follows: TGTGCCATCAGTGAGTCTACCATTCCATCCTACGAGCAGTACTTC. As protein: CAISESTIPSYEQYF.

This clonotype turned up a few times. The V gene is TRBV7-2, the J gene TRBJ1-1; TRBD1 matches 8 bases. Trimming removed 1 base from V and 4 bases from J; junction bases left unmatched: 8. CDR1 and CDR2 from the germline V gene are SGHTA and FQGNSA. The CDR3 consists of 16 residues. CDR3 sequence: CASSLVRQGAGTEAFF. The CDR3 coding sequence is TGTGCCAGCAGCTTAGTACGGCAGGGGGCCGGCACTGAAGCTTTCTTT.

V is TRBV15 and J is TRBJ2-3, with TRBD1 identical over 10 bases. The J segment lost 0 bases and the V segment lost 6 bases, leaving 0 bases of the junction unmatched. This CDR3 contains 14 residues. Germline CDR1 and CDR2: LNHNV and YYDKDF (reference sequence). CDR3 amino acids: CATRGQGSTDTQYF. CDR3 nucleotides: TGTGCCACCAGGGGACAGGGGAGCACAGATACGCAGTATTTT. The full variable domain, rest sourced from reference TRBV15 and TRBJ2-3, is DAMVIQNPRYQVTQFGKPVTLSCSQTLNHNVMYWYQQKSSQAPKLLFHYYDKDFNNEADTPDNFQSRRPNTSFCFLDIRSPGLGDTAMYLCATRGQGSTDTQYFGPGTRLTVL.

This chain links TRBV10-3 with TRBJ2-3; perhaps TRBD2 as D (8 bases). V shed 3 bases and J shed 4 bases, with 17 bases lying between them. CDR3 length: 16 amino acids. Germline V CDR1 and CDR2: ENHRY, SYGVKD. The CDR3 sequence: CAISEGRGDSSDTQYF. DNA for the CDR3: TGTGCCATCAGTGAAGGGCGGGGGGACAGCTCAGATACGCAGTATTTT.

This clonotype has only a few counts. The rearrangement uses TRBV20-1 and TRBJ1-1; 8 bases match TRBD1. From germline, CDR1 is DFQATT and CDR2 SNEGSKA (reference sequence). V was clipped by 3 bases and J by 5 bases; unmatched bases: 2. The CDR3 has 12 amino acids. CDR3 residues: CSARDRETEAFF. The CDR3, as DNA: TGCAGTGCTAGGGACAGGGAAACTGAAGCTTTCTTT.